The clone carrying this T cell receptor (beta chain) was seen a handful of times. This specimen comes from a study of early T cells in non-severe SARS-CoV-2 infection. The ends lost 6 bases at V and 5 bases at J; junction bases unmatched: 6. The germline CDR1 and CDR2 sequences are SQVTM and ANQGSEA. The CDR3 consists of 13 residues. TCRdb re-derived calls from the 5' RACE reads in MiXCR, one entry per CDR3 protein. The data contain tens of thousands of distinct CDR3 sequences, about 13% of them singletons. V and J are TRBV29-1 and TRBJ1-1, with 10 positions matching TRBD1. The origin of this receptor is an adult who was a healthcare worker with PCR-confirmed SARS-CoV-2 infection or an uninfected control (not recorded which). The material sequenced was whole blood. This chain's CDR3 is CSVRGTGETEAFF. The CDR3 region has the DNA TGCAGCGTCCGCGGGACAGGGGAAACTGAAGCTTTCTTT.